The source of this T cell receptor (beta chain) is a study of cytomegalovirus exposure and HLA in healthy donors. Study observations and caveats: Rarity held for most TCR sequences, but there were some public TCRs that occurred in many donors. As confirmed in vitro, a few CMV-associated chains were specific for CMV antigens.

Looked up from germline, CDR1 is SEHNR and CDR2 is FQNEAQ (reference sequence). V was clipped by 1 base and J by 8 bases, with 15 bases between them. The CDR3 extends over 16 amino acids. Remarks on this clone: The antigen is unknown.

Use of 60 Vbeta and 13 Jbeta primers characterized the PCR. This table comes from immunoSEQ multiplex PCR, and its TCRdb copy is limited to in-frame clones, with some not included. The data contain 150,000 to 200,000 clones, roughly 81% of them singletons. The source of this sequence is a woman younger than 30 in good health and CMV-seropositive. Material: PBMCs. V gene TRBV7-9 combines with J gene TRBJ1-6; no definite D call. The CDR3 is CASSLVVRDIDSPLHF. In DNA, the CDR3 is TGTGCCAGCAGCTTAGTGGTCAGAGACATAGATTCACCCCTCCACTTT.